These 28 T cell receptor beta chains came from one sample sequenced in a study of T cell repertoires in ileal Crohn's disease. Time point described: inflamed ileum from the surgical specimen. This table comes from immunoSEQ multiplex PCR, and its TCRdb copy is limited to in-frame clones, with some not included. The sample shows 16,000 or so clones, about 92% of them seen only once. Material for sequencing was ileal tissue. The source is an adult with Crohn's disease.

CDR3 nucleotides: TGTGCCAGCTCAATAGGGACAGGGTCTATTCCTAACGAGCAGTACTTC. This encodes CASSIGTGSIPNEQYF. The rearrangement joins TRBV18 to TRBJ2-7, with 9 bases lining up with TRBD1. In germline, CDR1 is KGHSH, CDR2 LQKENI. The V gene end was trimmed by 5 bases and the J gene end by 5 bases; junction bases not matched to a gene: 13. The CDR3 totals 16 residues. The complete variable domain, with remaining parts taken from reference TRBV18 and TRBJ2-7, reads NAGVMQNPRHLVRRRGQEARLRCSPMKGHSHVYWYRQLPEEGLKFMVYLQKENIIDESGMPKERFSAEFPKEGPSILRIQQVVRGDSAAYFCASSIGTGSIPNEQYFGPGTRLTVT.

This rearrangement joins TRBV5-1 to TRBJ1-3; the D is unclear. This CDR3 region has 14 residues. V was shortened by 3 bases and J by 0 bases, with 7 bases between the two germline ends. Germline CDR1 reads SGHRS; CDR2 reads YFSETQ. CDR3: CASSSGNSGNTIYF. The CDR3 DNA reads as TGCGCCAGCAGCTCGGGGAACTCTGGAAACACCATATATTTT.

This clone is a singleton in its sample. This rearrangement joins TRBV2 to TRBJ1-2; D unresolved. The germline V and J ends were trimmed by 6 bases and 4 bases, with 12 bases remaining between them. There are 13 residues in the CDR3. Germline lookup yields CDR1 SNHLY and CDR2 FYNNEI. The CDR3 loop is CASSAQPTYGYTF. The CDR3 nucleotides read TGTGCCAGCAGCGCTCAACCCACCTATGGCTACACCTTC.

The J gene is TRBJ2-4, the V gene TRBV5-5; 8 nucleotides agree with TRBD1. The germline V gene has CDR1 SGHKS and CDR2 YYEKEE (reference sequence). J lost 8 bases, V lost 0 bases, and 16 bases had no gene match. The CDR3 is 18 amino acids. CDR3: CASSLGTGTLLGQDIQYF. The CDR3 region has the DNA TGTGCCAGCAGCTTGGGGACAGGGACCCTCCTGGGTCAGGACATTCAGTACTTC.

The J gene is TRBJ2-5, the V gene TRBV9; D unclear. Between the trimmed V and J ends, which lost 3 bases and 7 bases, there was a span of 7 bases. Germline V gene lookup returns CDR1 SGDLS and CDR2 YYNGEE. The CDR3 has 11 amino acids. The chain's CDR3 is CASSDSRTQYF. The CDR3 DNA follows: TGTGCCAGCAGCGACTCAAGGACCCAGTACTTC.

CDR3 in DNA: TGTGCCCCTCAGGAGAGGTCCCTTAACTATGGCTACACCTTC. Encoded protein: CAPQERSLNYGYTF. This chain uses TRBV2 with TRBJ1-2; D remains ambiguous. Per the germline V gene, CDR1 is SNHLY and CDR2 is FYNNEI. The CDR3 consists of 14 residues. V lost 11 bases and J 1 base, leaving 17 bases between the germline ends.

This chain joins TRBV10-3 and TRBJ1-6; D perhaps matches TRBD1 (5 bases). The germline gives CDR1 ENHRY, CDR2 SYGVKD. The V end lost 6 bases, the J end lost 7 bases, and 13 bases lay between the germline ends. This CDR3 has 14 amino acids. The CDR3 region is CAISVATENSPLHF. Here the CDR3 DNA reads TGTGCCATCAGCGTCGCGACAGAAAATTCACCCCTCCACTTT.

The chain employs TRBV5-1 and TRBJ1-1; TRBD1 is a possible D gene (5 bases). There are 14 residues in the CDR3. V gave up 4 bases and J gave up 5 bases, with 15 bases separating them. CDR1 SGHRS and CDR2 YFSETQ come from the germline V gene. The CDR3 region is CASSLTEGITEAFF. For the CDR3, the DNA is TGCGCCAGCAGCCTGACGGAGGGGATAACTGAAGCTTTCTTT.

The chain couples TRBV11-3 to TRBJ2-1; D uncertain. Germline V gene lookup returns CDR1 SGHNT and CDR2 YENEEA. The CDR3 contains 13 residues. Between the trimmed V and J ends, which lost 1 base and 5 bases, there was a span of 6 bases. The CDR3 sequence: CASSLGPNNEQFF. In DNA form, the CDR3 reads TGTGCCAGCAGCTTAGGGCCGAACAATGAGCAGTTCTTC.

DNA of the CDR3: TGTGCCAGCAGTGATCCCGGGACTCACACAGATACGCAGTATTTT. Translated, it gives CASSDPGTHTDTQYF. The V gene is TRBV25-1, the J gene TRBJ2-3; possibly TRBD2 for D (6 bases). The CDR3 consists of 15 residues. The germline gives CDR1 MGHDK, CDR2 SYGVNS. Trimming removed 3 bases from V and 2 bases from J, with 12 bases in between. Filled out from reference TRBV25-1 and TRBJ2-3, the complete variable domain reads EADIYQTPRYLVIGTGKKITLECSQTMGHDKMYWYQQDPGMELHLIHYSYGVNSTEKGDLSSESTVSRIRTEHFPLTLESARPSHTSQYLCASSDPGTHTDTQYFGPGTRLTVL.

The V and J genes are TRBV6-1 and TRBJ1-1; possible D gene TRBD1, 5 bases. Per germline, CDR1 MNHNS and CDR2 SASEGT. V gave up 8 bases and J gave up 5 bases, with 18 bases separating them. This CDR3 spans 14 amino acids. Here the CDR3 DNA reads TGTGCCAGCGTCCTGTTGGGGCTGGGAACTGAAGCTTTCTTT. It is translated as CASVLLGLGTEAFF.

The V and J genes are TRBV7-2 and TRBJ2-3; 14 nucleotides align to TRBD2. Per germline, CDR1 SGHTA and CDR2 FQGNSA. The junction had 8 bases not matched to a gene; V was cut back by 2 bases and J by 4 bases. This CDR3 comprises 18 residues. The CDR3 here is CASSLYGLAGGGSDTQYF. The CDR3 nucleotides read TGTGCCAGCAGCTTATATGGACTAGCGGGGGGAGGGTCAGATACGCAGTATTTT.

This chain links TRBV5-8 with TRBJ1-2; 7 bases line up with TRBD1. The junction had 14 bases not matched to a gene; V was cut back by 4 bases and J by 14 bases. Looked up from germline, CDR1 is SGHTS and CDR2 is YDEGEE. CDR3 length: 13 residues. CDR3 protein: CASSPTGTARETF. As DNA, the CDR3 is TGTGCCAGCAGCCCCACCGGGACAGCCCGCGAGACCTTC. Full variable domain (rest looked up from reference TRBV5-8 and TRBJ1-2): EAGVTQSPTHLIKTRGQQATLRCSPISGHTSVYWYQQALGLGLQFLLWYDEGEERNRGNFPPRFSGRQFPNYSSELNVNALELEDSALYLCASSPTGTARETFGSGTRLTVV.

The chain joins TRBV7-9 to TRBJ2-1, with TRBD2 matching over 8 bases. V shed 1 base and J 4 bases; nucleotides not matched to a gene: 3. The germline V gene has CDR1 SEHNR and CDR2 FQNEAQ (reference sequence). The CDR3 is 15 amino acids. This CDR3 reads CASSLGRGGYNEQFF. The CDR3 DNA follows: TGTGCCAGCAGCTTAGGCCGGGGGGGTTACAATGAGCAGTTCTTC.

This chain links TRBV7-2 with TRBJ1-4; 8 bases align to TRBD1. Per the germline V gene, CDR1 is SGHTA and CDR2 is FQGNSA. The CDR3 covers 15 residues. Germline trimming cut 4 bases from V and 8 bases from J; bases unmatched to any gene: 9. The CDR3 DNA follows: TGTGCCAGCAGCTCCCCCGCAGGGGGCCAGGAAAAACTGTTTTTT. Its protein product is CASSSPAGGQEKLFF.

This CDR3 is CASSFGGNTEAFF. In nucleotides, the CDR3 is TGTGCCAGCAGCTTCGGGGGGAACACTGAAGCTTTCTTT. The chain is built from TRBV7-6 and TRBJ1-1; D is possibly TRBD1 (5 bases). The germline V and J ends were trimmed by 3 bases and 1 base, with 6 bases remaining between them. The V gene's germline CDR1 is SGHVS and CDR2 FNYEAQ. The CDR3 has 13 amino acids. Looking up the rest from reference TRBV7-6 and TRBJ1-1 gives the full variable domain: GAGVSQSPRYKVTKRGQDVALRCDPISGHVSLYWYRQALGQGPEFLTYFNYEAQQDKSGLPNDRFSAERPEGSISTLTIQRTEQRDSAMYRCASSFGGNTEAFFGQGTRLTVV.

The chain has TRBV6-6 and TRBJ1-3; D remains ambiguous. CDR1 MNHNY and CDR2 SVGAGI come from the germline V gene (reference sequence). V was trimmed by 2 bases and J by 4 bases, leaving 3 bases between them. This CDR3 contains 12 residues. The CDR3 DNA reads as TGTGCCAGCAGTTACGGCGGAAACACCATATATTTT. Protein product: CASSYGGNTIYF.

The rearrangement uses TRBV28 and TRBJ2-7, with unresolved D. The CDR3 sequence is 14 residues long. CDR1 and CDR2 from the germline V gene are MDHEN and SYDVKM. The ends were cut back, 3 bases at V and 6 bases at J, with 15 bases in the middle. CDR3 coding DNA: TGTGCCAGCAGTTTTAATCCAGCCAGGAGCGAGCAGTACTTC. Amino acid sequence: CASSFNPARSEQYF. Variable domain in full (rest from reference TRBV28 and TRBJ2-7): DVKVTQSSRYLVKRTGEKVFLECVQDMDHENMFWYRQDPGLGLRLIYFSYDVKMKEKGDIPEGYSVSREKKERFSLILESASTNQTSMYLCASSFNPARSEQYFGPGTRLTVT.

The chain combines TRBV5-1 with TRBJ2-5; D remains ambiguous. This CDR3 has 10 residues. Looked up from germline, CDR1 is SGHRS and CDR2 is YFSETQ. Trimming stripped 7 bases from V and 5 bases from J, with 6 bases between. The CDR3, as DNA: TGCGCCAGCGTCTGGGAGACCCAGTACTTC. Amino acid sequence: CASVWETQYF.

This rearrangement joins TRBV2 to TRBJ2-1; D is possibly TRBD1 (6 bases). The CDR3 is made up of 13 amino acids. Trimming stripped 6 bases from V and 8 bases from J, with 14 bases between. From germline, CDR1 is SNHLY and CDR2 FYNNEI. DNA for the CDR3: TGTGCCAGCAGCTGGACAGTTAGGGATGAGCAGTTCTTC. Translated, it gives CASSWTVRDEQFF.

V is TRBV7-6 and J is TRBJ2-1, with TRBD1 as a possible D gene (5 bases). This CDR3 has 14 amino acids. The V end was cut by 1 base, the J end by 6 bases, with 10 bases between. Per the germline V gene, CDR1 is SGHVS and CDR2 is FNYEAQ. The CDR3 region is CASSLVLGRNEQFF. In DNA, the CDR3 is TGTGCCAGCAGCTTAGTTTTGGGGCGCAATGAGCAGTTCTTC.

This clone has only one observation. The CDR3 bases are TGTGCCAGCAGCGTATCTAGCGGGGACAGGGTGATTGGCTACACCTTC. It encodes CASSVSSGDRVIGYTF. This chain connects TRBV9 to TRBJ1-2, with 9 bases lining up with TRBD1. J was trimmed by 7 bases and V by 1 base; bases with no gene match: 11. The CDR3 is made up of 16 amino acids. Germline V lookup: CDR1 SGDLS, CDR2 YYNGEE.

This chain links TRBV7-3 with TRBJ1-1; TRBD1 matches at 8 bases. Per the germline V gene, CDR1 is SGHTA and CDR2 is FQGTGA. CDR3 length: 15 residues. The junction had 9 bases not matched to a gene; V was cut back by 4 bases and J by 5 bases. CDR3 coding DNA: TGTGCCAGCAGCTGGGAGACAGGGGTAAAGACTGAAGCTTTCTTT. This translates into CASSWETGVKTEAFF.

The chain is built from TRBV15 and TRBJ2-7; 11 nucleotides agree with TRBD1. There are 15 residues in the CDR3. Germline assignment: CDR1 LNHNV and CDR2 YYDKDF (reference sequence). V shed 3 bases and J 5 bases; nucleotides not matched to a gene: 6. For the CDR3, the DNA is TGTGCCACCAGCAGGAGGTGGACAGGGGGCCACGAGCAGTACTTC. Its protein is CATSRRWTGGHEQYF.

Here the CDR3 reads CASSLEQYNEQFF. As DNA, the CDR3 is TGTGCCAGCAGCTTAGAGCAGTACAATGAGCAGTTCTTC. The chain couples TRBV11-2 to TRBJ2-1, with D uncertain. The CDR3 length is 13 residues. V gave up 0 bases and J gave up 4 bases, with 4 bases separating them. Germline V gene lookup returns CDR1 SGHAT and CDR2 FQNNGV. Combining the CDR3 with reference TRBV11-2 and TRBJ2-1 gives the whole variable domain EAGVAQSPRYKIIEKRQSVAFWCNPISGHATLYWYQQILGQGPKLLIQFQNNGVVDDSQLPKDRFSAERLKGVDSTLKIQPAKLEDSAVYLCASSLEQYNEQFFGPGTRLTVL.

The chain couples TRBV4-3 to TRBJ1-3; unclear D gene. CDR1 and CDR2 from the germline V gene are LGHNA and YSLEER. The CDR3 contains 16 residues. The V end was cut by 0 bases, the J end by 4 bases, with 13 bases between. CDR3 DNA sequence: TGCGCCAGCAGCCAAGATCATTCGGGGTTCGGAAACACCATATATTTT. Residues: CASSQDHSGFGNTIYF.

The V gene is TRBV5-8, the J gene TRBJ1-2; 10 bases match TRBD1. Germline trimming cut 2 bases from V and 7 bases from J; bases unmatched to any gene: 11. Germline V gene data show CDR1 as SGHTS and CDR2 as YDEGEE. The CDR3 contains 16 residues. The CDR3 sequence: CASSLGQGGLLGGYTF. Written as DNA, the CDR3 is TGTGCCAGCAGCTTAGGACAGGGGGGTCTCCTCGGTGGCTACACCTTC.

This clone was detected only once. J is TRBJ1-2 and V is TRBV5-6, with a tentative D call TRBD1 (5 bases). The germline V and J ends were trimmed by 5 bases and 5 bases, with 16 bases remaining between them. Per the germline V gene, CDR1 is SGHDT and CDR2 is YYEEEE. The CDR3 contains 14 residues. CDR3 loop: CASRRTGTGYGYTF. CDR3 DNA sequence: TGTGCCAGCAGGCGTACCGGGACGGGGTATGGCTACACCTTC.